This T cell receptor (beta chain) was sequenced for a study of T-cell memory formation after mild COVID-19. Study-wide results and caveats: CD4+ contracting clones were mainly CM and EM; CD8+ ones, EMRA. Some clones that responded turned up in pre-infection memory, which suggests that cross-reactive memory joined in.

5'RACE, which relied on constant-segment primers, yielded TCR alpha and TCR beta cDNA libraries carrying sample barcodes and UMIs. TCRdb itself ran the 5' RACE reads through MiXCR, one entry per CDR3 protein. The sample shows roughly 160,000 distinct CDR3 sequences, approximately 13% of them seen only once. This clonotype was seen a handful of times. Its antigen is not known. This CDR3 contains 16 residues. The J segment lost 4 bases and the V segment lost 1 base, leaving 9 bases of the junction unmatched. Looked up from germline, CDR1 is KGHSH and CDR2 is LQKENI. Specimen: PBMCs or a T cell subset sorted from them (not recorded which). This rearrangement joins TRBV18 to TRBJ2-5, with 7 bases that match TRBD2. The sequence derives from a man aged 18 to 30 who had mild COVID-19 (a few samples of this study predate the infection). Cell type and time point are not known. The CDR3 nucleotides are TGTGCCAGCTCACCACGTATTGGTCGCGGGGGAGAGACCCAGTACTTC. This translates into CASSPRIGRGGETQYF.